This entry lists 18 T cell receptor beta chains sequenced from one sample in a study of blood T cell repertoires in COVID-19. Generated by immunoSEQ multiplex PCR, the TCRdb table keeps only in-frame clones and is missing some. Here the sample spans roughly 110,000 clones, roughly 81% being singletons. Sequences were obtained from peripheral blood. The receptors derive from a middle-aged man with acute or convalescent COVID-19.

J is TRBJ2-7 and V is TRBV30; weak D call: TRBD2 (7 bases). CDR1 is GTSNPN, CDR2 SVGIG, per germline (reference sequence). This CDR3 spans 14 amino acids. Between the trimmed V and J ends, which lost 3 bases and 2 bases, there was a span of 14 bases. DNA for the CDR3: TGTGCCTGGAGCGTTAGGGGGGGCCCCTACGAGCAGTACTTC. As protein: CAWSVRGGPYEQYF.

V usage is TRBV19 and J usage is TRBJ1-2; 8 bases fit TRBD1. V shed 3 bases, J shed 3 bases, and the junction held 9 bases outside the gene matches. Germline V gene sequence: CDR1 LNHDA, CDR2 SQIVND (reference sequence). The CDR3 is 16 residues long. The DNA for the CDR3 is TGTGCCAGTAGTATCCCCGACAGGGGCTTCGACTATGGCTACACCTTC. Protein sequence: CASSIPDRGFDYGYTF.

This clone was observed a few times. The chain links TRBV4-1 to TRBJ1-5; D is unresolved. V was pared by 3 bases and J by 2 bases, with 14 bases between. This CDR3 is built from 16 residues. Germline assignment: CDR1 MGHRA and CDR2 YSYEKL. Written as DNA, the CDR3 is TGCGCCAGCAGCCAGGCTACTGACCGGGGCAATCAGCCCCAGCATTTT. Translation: CASSQATDRGNQPQHF.

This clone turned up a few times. CDR3 sequence (DNA): TGCGCCAGCAGTGAAACCGGAGCGGGTCAAGAGACCCAGTACTTC. Protein sequence: CASSETGAGQETQYF. This chain links TRBV5-1 with TRBJ2-5, with D perhaps matching TRBD2 (6 bases). Trimming removed 5 bases at V and 2 bases at J, with 16 bases between. The CDR3 is 15 amino acids. Germline V gene sequence: CDR1 SGHRS, CDR2 YFSETQ.

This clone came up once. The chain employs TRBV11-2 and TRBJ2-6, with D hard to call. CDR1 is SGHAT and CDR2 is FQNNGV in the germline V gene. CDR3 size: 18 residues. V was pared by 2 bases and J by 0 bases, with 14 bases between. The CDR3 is CASSLSTFESSGANVLTF. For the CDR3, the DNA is TGTGCCAGCAGCTTAAGTACTTTCGAAAGCTCTGGGGCCAACGTCCTGACTTTC.

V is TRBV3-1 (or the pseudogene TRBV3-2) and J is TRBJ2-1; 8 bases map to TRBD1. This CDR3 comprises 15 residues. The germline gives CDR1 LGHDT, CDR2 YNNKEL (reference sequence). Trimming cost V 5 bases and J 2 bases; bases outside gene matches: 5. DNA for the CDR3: TGTGCCAGCAGCGGGGACAGGTTCCCCTACAATGAGCAGTTCTTC. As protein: CASSGDRFPYNEQFF.

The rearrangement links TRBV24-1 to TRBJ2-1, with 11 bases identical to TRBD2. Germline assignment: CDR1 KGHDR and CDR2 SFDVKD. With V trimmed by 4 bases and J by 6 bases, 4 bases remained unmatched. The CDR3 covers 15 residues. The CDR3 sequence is CATSELAGAVNEQFF. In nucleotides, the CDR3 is TGTGCCACCAGTGAACTAGCGGGGGCCGTCAATGAGCAGTTCTTC.

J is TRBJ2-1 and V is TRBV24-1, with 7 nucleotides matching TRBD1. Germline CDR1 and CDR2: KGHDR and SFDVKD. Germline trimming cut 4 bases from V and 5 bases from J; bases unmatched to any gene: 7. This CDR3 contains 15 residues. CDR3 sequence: CATSDSRTGDNEQFF. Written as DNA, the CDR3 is TGTGCCACCAGTGACTCAAGGACAGGAGACAATGAGCAGTTCTTC.

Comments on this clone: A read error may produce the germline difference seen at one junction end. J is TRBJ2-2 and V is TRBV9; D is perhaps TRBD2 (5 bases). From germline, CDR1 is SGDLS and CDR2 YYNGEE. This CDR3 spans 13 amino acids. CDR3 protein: CASQSGNPGELFF. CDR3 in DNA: TGTGCCAGCCAGTCGGGGAACCCCGGGGAGCTGTTTTTT.

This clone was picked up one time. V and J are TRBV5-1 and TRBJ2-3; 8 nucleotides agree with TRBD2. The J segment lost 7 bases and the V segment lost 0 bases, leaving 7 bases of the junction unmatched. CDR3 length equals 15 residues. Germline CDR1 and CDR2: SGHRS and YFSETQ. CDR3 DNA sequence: TGCGCCAGCAGCTTGGGGCTAGCGGGTTTAAATACGCAGTATTTT. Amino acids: CASSLGLAGLNTQYF. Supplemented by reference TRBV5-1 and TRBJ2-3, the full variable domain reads KAGVTQTPRYLIKTRGQQVTLSCSPISGHRSVSWYQQTPGQGLQFLFEYFSETQRNKGNFPGRFSGRQFSNSRSEMNVSTLELGDSALYLCASSLGLAGLNTQYFGPGTRLTVL.

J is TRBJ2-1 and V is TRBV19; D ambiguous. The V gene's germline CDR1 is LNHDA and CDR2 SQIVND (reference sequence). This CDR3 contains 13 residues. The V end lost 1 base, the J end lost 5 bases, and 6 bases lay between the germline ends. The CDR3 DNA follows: TGTGCCAGTAGTATAGGGCAGAACAATGAGCAGTTCTTC. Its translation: CASSIGQNNEQFF.

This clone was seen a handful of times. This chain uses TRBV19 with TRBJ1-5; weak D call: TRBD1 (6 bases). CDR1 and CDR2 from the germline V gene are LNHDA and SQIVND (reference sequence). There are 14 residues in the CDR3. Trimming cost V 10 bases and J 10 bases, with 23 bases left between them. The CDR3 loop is CATEGGGPPRPQHF. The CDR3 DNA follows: TGTGCCACTGAGGGCGGGGGGCCTCCGAGACCCCAGCATTTT.

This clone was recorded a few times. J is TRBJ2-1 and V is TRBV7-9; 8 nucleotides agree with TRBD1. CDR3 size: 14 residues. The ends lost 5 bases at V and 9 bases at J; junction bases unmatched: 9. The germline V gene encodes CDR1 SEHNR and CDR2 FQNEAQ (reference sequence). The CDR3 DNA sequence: TGTGCCAGCAGCCCGACCGACAGGGGCGGTGAGCAGTTCTTC. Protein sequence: CASSPTDRGGEQFF.

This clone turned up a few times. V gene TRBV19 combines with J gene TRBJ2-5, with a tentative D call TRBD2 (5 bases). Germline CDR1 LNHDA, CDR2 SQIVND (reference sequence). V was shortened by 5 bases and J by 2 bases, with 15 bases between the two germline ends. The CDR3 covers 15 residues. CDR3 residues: CASSSGLVTQETQYF. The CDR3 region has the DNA TGTGCCAGTAGTTCAGGACTTGTTACACAAGAGACCCAGTACTTC.

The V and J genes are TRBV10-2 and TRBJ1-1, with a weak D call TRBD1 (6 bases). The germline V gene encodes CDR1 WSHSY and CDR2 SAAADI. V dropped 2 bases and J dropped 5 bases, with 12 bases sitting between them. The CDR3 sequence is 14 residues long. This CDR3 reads CASSEIGGETEAFF. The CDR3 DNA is TGCGCCAGCAGTGAGATAGGGGGGGAAACTGAAGCTTTCTTT.

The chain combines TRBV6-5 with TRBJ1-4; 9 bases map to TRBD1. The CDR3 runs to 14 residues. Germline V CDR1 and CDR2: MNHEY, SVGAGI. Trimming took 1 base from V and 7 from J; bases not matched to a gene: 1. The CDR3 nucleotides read TGTGCCAGCAGTTACTTGACAGGGGGTGAAAAACTGTTTTTT. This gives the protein CASSYLTGGEKLFF.

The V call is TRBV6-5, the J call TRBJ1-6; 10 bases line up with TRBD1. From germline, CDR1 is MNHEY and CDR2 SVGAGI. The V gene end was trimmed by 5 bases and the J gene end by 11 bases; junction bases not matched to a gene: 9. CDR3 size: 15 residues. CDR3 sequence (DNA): TGTGCCAGCAGTACCGGGACAGGGGTCGTGGCACCCCTCCACTTT. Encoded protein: CASSTGTGVVAPLHF.

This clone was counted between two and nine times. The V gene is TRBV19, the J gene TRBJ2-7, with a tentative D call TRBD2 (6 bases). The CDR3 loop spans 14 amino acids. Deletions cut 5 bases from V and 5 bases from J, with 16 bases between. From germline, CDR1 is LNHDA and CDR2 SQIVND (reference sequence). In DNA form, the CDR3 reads TGTGCCAGTAGTGGTCCTGGGGGGACCCACGAGCAGTACTTC. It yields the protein CASSGPGGTHEQYF.